The clone carrying this T cell receptor (beta chain) was detected only a few times. In the original analysis: Reference gene primer amplification yielded estimated nucleated cell counts. Repertoires were generated with immunoSEQ multiplex PCR, while TCRdb's copy carries only in-frame clones and drops some. The DNA was the basis for D and trimming; V, J and clone size are from that table. The repertoire includes 200,000 or so clones, 70% to 90% of them detected once, and about 7.2% sits in the top ten. Living in about two dozen US areas, the participants were between about 18 and 100 years of age. The record originates from a study of blood T cell repertoires in COVID-19. Study-wide context: Researchers got acute and convalescent COVID-19 samples from the United States, Italy and Spain. PBMCs, B-cell-depleted T cells, or T cells were the source of the cDNA or gDNA that made up the material.

Sequenced material: PBMCs or T cells enriched from blood (not recorded which). The clonotype comes from a woman in her forties with acute COVID-19.

This CDR3 reads CASSWGLAGGSSYEQYF. CDR3 sequence (DNA): TGCGCCAGCAGCTGGGGACTAGCGGGGGGCAGCTCCTACGAGCAGTACTTC. This chain links TRBV5-1 with TRBJ2-7, with TRBD2 matching over 15 bases. The CDR3 is 17 amino acids. Germline values: CDR1 SGHRS, CDR2 YFSETQ. V was clipped by 3 bases and J by 0 bases; unmatched bases: 4.